By sample share, the clone carrying this TCR beta chain is medium-sized. No antigen is known for it. These data belong to a study of a mutant IDH1 vaccine in newly diagnosed glioma. Germline loops: CDR1 SGHRS, CDR2 YFSETQ. This CDR3 has 14 residues. V was trimmed by 0 bases and J by 6 bases, leaving 7 bases between them. Some clones are missing from TCRdb's copy, which holds only in-frame ones; the method was immunoSEQ multiplex PCR. The repertoire holds 50,000 to 70,000 clones, roughly 68% seen once, with over 4% in the top ten. Time point specified: week 35, safety follow-up. Every single dose of the vaccine, 300 ug of mutant IDH1 20-mer peptide, came with topical imiquimod.

V and J are TRBV5-1 and TRBJ1-6; no firm D call. The specimen comprised PBMCs, sampled from a glioma patient whose treatment included an IDH1 peptide vaccine. This clonotype was sampled from a man between 45 and 60 years old with glioma. CDR3 sequence (DNA): TGCGCCAGCAGCTTGGAGGTCGTTAATTCACCCCTCCACTTT. Translated: CASSLEVVNSPLHF.